These 4 T cell receptor beta chains came from one sample sequenced in a study of shared clonotypes between healthy human individuals. Data came from immunoSEQ multiplex PCR; TCRdb stores just in-frame clones and leaves some out. This sample has over a million clones, with around 98% found just once. Sequenced sample: naive CD4+ T cells sorted from blood. This sample's subset: CD45RA+ positively selected. The receptors shown here come from a man aged 30-40 years in good health.

The chain combines TRBV4-1 with TRBJ2-1, with unresolved D. The V gene's germline CDR1 is MGHRA and CDR2 YSYEKL. The ends were cut back, 0 bases at V and 6 bases at J, with 9 bases in the middle. The CDR3 consists of 14 residues. Here the CDR3 reads CASSQEIRINEQFF. The CDR3, as DNA: TGCGCCAGCAGCCAAGAGATTAGAATCAATGAGCAGTTCTTC.

The CDR3 nucleotides are TGTGCCAGCAGCTTAGTACAGACAGGGAACCAGTACTTC. Translating gives CASSLVQTGNQYF. This chain joins TRBV7-2 and TRBJ2-7; TRBD1 agrees at 7 bases. The CDR3 is made up of 13 amino acids. Germline loops: CDR1 SGHTA, CDR2 FQGNSA. V lost 1 base and J lost 10; bases outside the gene matches: 7.

In the case of this clone: Other DNA sequences of this sample code for an identical CDR3. V and J are TRBV19 and TRBJ2-1, with 15 bases identical to TRBD2. The CDR3 loop spans 16 amino acids. Germline assignment: CDR1 LNHDA and CDR2 SQIVND (reference sequence). Trimming took 7 bases from V and 3 from J; bases not matched to a gene: 4. CDR3: CASTPGLAGGYNEQFF. DNA for the CDR3: TGTGCCAGTACCCCGGGACTAGCGGGAGGCTACAATGAGCAGTTCTTC.

The chain is built from TRBV10-3 and TRBJ1-5, with D possibly being TRBD1 (6 bases). The CDR3 is made up of 15 amino acids. The germline V gene encodes CDR1 ENHRY and CDR2 SYGVKD. Trimming cost V 3 bases and J 0 bases, with 9 bases left between them. In DNA form, the CDR3 reads TGTGCCATCAGTGATGGGGGCGATAGCAATCAGCCCCAGCATTTT. Translating gives CAISDGGDSNQPQHF.